This T cell receptor (beta chain) comes out of a study of human T cells and chemical hapten exposure. On the study more broadly: Alopecia universalis, totalis or areata was present in patients who were mostly female. Study-level results: Significantly greater numbers of large CDR3 similarity clusters came from expanded TCRs than from controls.

A few counts support this clonotype. Its antigen is currently unknown. This sample's time point: patch test 1, 2 weeks after DPC sensitization. Treatment noted: therapeutic diphenylcyclopropenone sensitization with weekly scalp DPC. Prior to each patch test being applied, blood was drawn. TCRdb re-derived calls from the RACE reads in MiXCR, one entry per CDR3 protein. The sample consists of about 100,000 distinct CDR3 sequences, over 9.5% of them appearing once. Trimming took 7 bases from V and 7 from J; bases not matched to a gene: 8. This CDR3 has 12 amino acids. The germline gives CDR1 SQVTM, CDR2 ANQGSEA.

The sequenced sample was whole blood, obtained in connection with sensitization to the hapten diphenylcyclopropenone (DPC). V usage is TRBV29-1 and J usage is TRBJ2-7; 9 nucleotides match TRBD2. The TCR sequence derives from a man aged 35 to 55 with alopecia areata. Some clones in this sample may be carry-over from other donors' samples. The CDR3 bases are TGCAGCGCTGGGGCGGGAGGGGTTGAGCAGTACTTC. This translates into CSAGAGGVEQYF.